This TCR beta chain was recorded in a study of chemoradiotherapy in HPV16-positive cancers. In the study overall: Candidate HPV-specific clones and shared TCR motifs came from two HPV16-positive patients.

The CDR3 is made up of 13 amino acids. Trimming took 5 bases from V and 4 from J, leaving 9 bases between them. Germline CDR1 reads KGHSH; CDR2 reads LQKENI. Sequencing was performed with immunoSEQ multiplex PCR; in TCRdb, only in-frame clones are kept and a portion is missing. The table records a few thousand clones, around 79% of them present only once. Repertoires were sampled repeatedly during chemoradiotherapy. This chain uses TRBV18 with TRBJ1-5; D gene unclear. This TCR was sampled from a human donor with HPV-associated anogenital cancer. The starting material was tumor tissue, obtained from a patient who underwent chemoradiotherapy. The chain's CDR3 is CASSKEENQPQHF. DNA of the CDR3: TGTGCCAGCTCAAAGGAAGAAAATCAGCCCCAGCATTTT.